This passage covers 20 T cell receptor beta chains from one sample sequenced in a study of CD8 T cells in Susac syndrome (dated by TCRdb to between 2018 and 2020). The library was produced with the immunoSEQ multiplex PCR assay. RNA was extracted using the RNeasy kit, and roughly 0.5 to 1 microgram was reverse transcribed with random hexamers. TCRdb passed the public sequencing reads through fastp at Q25 and MiXCR, retaining productive beta sequences. Entries that share a CDR3 protein sequence are merged under the most common genes and DNA. Across this sample there are fewer than 90,000 distinct CDR3 sequences, with approximately 93% seen only once. Jointly, the top ten make up about 0.41% of the sample. Sequencing was performed on CD8+ T cells from PBMCs. These receptors were taken from a human donor with Susac syndrome.

V gene TRBV20-1 combines with J gene TRBJ1-4; maybe TRBD1 (5 bases). The ends were cut back, 0 bases at V and 0 bases at J, with 17 bases in the middle. The CDR3 totals 18 residues. Germline-derived CDR1 and CDR2 are DFQATT and SNEGSKA (reference sequence). CDR3 sequence: CSARDIRDDYATNEKLFF. For the CDR3, the DNA is TGCAGTGCTAGAGATATCAGGGATGACTATGCAACTAATGAAAAACTGTTTTTT.

The chain uses TRBV5-8 and TRBJ2-3; unclear D gene. V was cut by 1 base and J by 0 bases, with 9 bases left in between. The germline CDR1 and CDR2 sequences are SGHTS and YDEGEE. The CDR3 has 15 amino acids. The CDR3 is CASSLTAGSTDTQYF. The DNA of the CDR3 is TGTGCCAGCAGCTTGACGGCAGGTAGCACAGATACGCAGTATTTT.

The CDR3 coding sequence is TGTGCCAGCAGCTCCGTTCTAGTGGGTAGCATCCTGGATACGCAGTATTTT. It yields the protein CASSSVLVGSILDTQYF. The rearrangement uses TRBV11-2 and TRBJ2-3; D is ambiguous. The CDR3 totals 17 residues. CDR1 and CDR2 from the germline V gene are SGHAT and FQNNGV. V dropped 4 bases and J dropped 6 bases, with 23 bases sitting between them.

This chain links TRBV6-5 with TRBJ2-2; 11 bases are shared with TRBD2. CDR1 is MNHEY, CDR2 SVGAGI, per germline. The CDR3 is 19 amino acids. Trimming cost V 4 bases and J 5 bases; bases outside gene matches: 15. The CDR3 DNA reads TGTGCCAGCAGTTTTTCCCTCTTAGCGGGAGGGCCGGGGACCGGGGAGCTGTTTTTT. Protein: CASSFSLLAGGPGTGELFF.

V usage is TRBV11-2 and J usage is TRBJ2-2; TRBD2 matches at 8 bases. This CDR3 contains 15 residues. Germline-derived CDR1 and CDR2 are SGHAT and FQNNGV. The J segment lost 7 bases and the V segment lost 5 bases, leaving 9 bases of the junction unmatched. The CDR3 region is CASSPGTSLHGELFF. CDR3 nucleotide sequence: TGTGCCAGCAGCCCCGGGACTAGTCTCCACGGGGAGCTGTTTTTT. Complete variable domain (other parts from reference TRBV11-2 and TRBJ2-2): EAGVAQSPRYKIIEKRQSVAFWCNPISGHATLYWYQQILGQGPKLLIQFQNNGVVDDSQLPKDRFSAERLKGVDSTLKIQPAKLEDSAVYLCASSPGTSLHGELFFGEGSRLTVL.

The chain couples TRBV12-3 or TRBV12-4 to TRBJ1-2; maybe TRBD1 (6 bases). V was trimmed by 4 bases and J by 8 bases, leaving 14 bases between them. The CDR3 extends over 13 amino acids. The CDR3 sequence: CASSSQGTGGYTF. CDR3 bases: TGTGCCAGCAGTTCCCAGGGGACGGGGGGCTACACCTTC.

The chain recombines TRBV27 with TRBJ1-5, with D perhaps TRBD1 (6 bases). The CDR3 runs 15 residues. Germline V gives CDR1 MNHEY, CDR2 SMNVEV (reference sequence). V gave up 1 base and J gave up 7 bases, with 14 bases separating them. In nucleotides, the CDR3 is TGTGCCAGCAGTTTATTCGCAGGGGCGCGGCAGCCCCAGCATTTT. Translating gives CASSLFAGARQPQHF.

The V and J genes are TRBV28 and TRBJ2-1; 11 nucleotides match TRBD2. There are 16 residues in the CDR3. V shed 5 bases, J shed 6 bases, and the junction held 9 bases outside the gene matches. The germline gives CDR1 MDHEN, CDR2 SYDVKM. This CDR3 is CASSPQLAGEINEQFF. The CDR3 nucleotides are TGTGCCAGCAGTCCCCAACTAGCGGGAGAAATCAATGAGCAGTTCTTC.

The chain links TRBV27 to TRBJ1-5; D is uncertain. The V gene's germline CDR1 is MNHEY and CDR2 SMNVEV (reference sequence). There are 12 residues in the CDR3. V shed 3 bases and J shed 2 bases, with 2 bases lying between them. This CDR3 reads CASSFGNQPQHF. CDR3 DNA: TGTGCCAGCAGTTTCGGCAATCAGCCCCAGCATTTT.

V is TRBV28 and J is TRBJ1-2; a weak D match, TRBD1 (5 bases). Trimming removed 3 bases from V and 8 bases from J, with 16 bases in between. Germline CDR1 and CDR2: MDHEN and SYDVKM. The CDR3 consists of 14 residues. This CDR3 reads CASSFLSGQEGYTF. The CDR3 DNA is TGTGCCAGCAGTTTCCTATCAGGGCAGGAGGGCTACACCTTC.

This rearrangement joins TRBV12-3 or TRBV12-4 to TRBJ2-3; D is possibly TRBD2 (6 bases). V was pared by 6 bases and J by 0 bases, with 19 bases between. There are 17 residues in the CDR3. The CDR3 DNA reads as TGTGCCAGCAGCCTCCTTACGGGAGCGGTTAGCACAGATACGCAGTATTTT. Protein: CASSLLTGAVSTDTQYF.

The chain is built from TRBV7-8 and TRBJ1-1; perhaps TRBD1 as D (6 bases). Germline V gene sequence: CDR1 SGHVS, CDR2 FQNEAQ. There are 14 residues in the CDR3. V lost 3 bases and J lost 4, with 12 bases in between. This chain's CDR3 is CASSLRQGGTEAFF. Here the CDR3 DNA reads TGTGCCAGCAGCTTGCGTCAAGGGGGCACTGAAGCTTTCTTT.

CDR3 in amino acids: CASSQGLGYIFSPLHF. Written as DNA, the CDR3 is TGCGCCAGCAGCCAAGGTTTGGGCTACATTTTTTCACCCCTCCACTTT. The V call is TRBV4-1, the J call TRBJ1-6; no firm D call. The CDR3 contains 16 residues. V was trimmed by 1 base and J by 9 bases, leaving 16 bases between them. From germline, CDR1 is MGHRA and CDR2 YSYEKL.

This chain links TRBV4-3 with TRBJ2-6; D might be TRBD1 (5 bases). V was shortened by 0 bases and J by 2 bases, with 23 bases between the two germline ends. Germline-derived CDR1 and CDR2 are LGHNA and YSLEER. The CDR3 extends over 21 amino acids. The CDR3 region is CASSQDTGPDSLFTGANVLTF. The DNA for the CDR3 is TGCGCCAGCAGCCAAGATACAGGTCCCGACAGCCTTTTTACTGGGGCCAACGTCCTGACTTTC.

The chain uses TRBV6-6 and TRBJ1-2; D is undetermined. Trimming took off 6 bases at V and 6 bases at J, with 11 bases between the two ends. From germline, CDR1 is MNHNY and CDR2 SVGAGI (reference sequence). The CDR3 totals 12 residues. The chain's CDR3 is CASRERVNGYTF. The CDR3 DNA follows: TGTGCCAGCAGAGAGAGGGTGAATGGCTACACCTTC.

This clonotype was detected a few times. This rearrangement joins TRBV5-1 to TRBJ2-4, with unresolved D. This CDR3 contains 16 residues. Trimming left V 0 bases short and J 0 bases short, with 10 bases between. Germline V gene lookup returns CDR1 SGHRS and CDR2 YFSETQ. CDR3 nucleotide sequence: TGCGCCAGCAGCTTGGAGGTGGCCCGAGCCAAAAACATTCAGTACTTC. Its protein is CASSLEVARAKNIQYF. Looking up the rest from reference TRBV5-1 and TRBJ2-4 gives the full variable domain: KAGVTQTPRYLIKTRGQQVTLSCSPISGHRSVSWYQQTPGQGLQFLFEYFSETQRNKGNFPGRFSGRQFSNSRSEMNVSTLELGDSALYLCASSLEVARAKNIQYFGAGTRLSVL.

V gene TRBV27 combines with J gene TRBJ2-5, with D possibly TRBD1 on 5 matching bases. Looked up from germline, CDR1 is MNHEY and CDR2 is SMNVEV (reference sequence). This CDR3 region has 15 residues. V lost 1 base, J lost 5 bases, and 14 bases lay in between. The CDR3 DNA reads TGTGCCAGCAGTTTATACGGAAATAAGGGGGAGACCCAGTACTTC. Residues: CASSLYGNKGETQYF.

The chain carries TRBV18 and TRBJ2-2; maybe TRBD1 (5 bases). CDR1 KGHSH and CDR2 LQKENI come from the germline V gene. There are 15 residues in the CDR3. With 3 bases removed from V and 3 bases from J, the gap between germline ends came to 11 bases. The CDR3 is CASSPSRADTGELFF. In nucleotides, the CDR3 is TGTGCCAGCTCACCGTCCAGGGCCGACACCGGGGAGCTGTTTTTT.

The V gene is TRBV27, the J gene TRBJ2-7; TRBD2 is a possible D gene (6 bases). Germline loops: CDR1 MNHEY, CDR2 SMNVEV (reference sequence). The CDR3 is made up of 15 amino acids. Trimming cost V 6 bases and J 3 bases, with 18 bases left between them. The CDR3 sequence is CASSPGGAGSYEQYF. In DNA, the CDR3 is TGTGCCAGCAGCCCCGGAGGGGCGGGGAGCTACGAGCAGTACTTC.

This clonotype occurred once. The CDR3 nucleotides read TGTGCCAGCAGTGAAATCAGGGGGCCCAAAAACATTCAGTACTTC. It codes for CASSEIRGPKNIQYF. The rearrangement uses TRBV6-1 and TRBJ2-4; 8 nucleotides match TRBD1. The ends lost 2 bases at V and 2 bases at J; junction bases unmatched: 2. From germline, CDR1 is MNHNS and CDR2 SASEGT. This CDR3 comprises 15 residues.